This is a list of T cell receptor beta chains from one sample in a study of blood T cell repertoires in COVID-19. Data came from immunoSEQ multiplex PCR; TCRdb stores just in-frame clones and leaves some out. This table has 75,000 to 100,000 clones, over 75% appearing once. The sample comprised peripheral blood. These receptors originate from a man in his fifties or sixties with acute or convalescent COVID-19. Each CDR3 is given with its conserved first and last residue. The D gene is left open where the match is weak. Not all rows give a size; the values are once, few, many and, for expanded clones, a class.

j_call | v_call | d_call | clone_size | cdr3_nt | cdr3_aa
TRBJ1-5 | TRBV30 | NA | NA | TGTGCCTGGAGCACTCAGGGGAATCAGCCCCAGCATTTT | CAWSTQGNQPQHF
TRBJ2-1 | TRBV19 | TRBD1 | NA | TGTGCCAGTAGTAAGCAGGGGGCCACCTACAATGAGCAGTTCTTC | CASSKQGATYNEQFF
TRBJ1-4 | TRBV20-1 | NA | few | TGCAGTGCTAGTAACGGTCTCTACCCCCGGGGACTGTTTTTT | CSASNGLYPRGLFF
TRBJ2-7 | TRBV5-4 | NA | NA | TGTGCCAGCAGCTTGAATCACTACGAGCAGTACTTC | CASSLNHYEQYF
TRBJ2-2 | TRBV10-1 | TRBD2 | NA | TGCGCCAGCAGTGAAATCCCGGGGCTAGCGGGGACCGGGGAGCTGTTTTTT | CASSEIPGLAGTGELFF
TRBJ1-1 | TRBV7-3 | NA | NA | TGTGCCAGCAGCTTAAAACCCCGCGACACTGAAGCTTTCTTT | CASSLKPRDTEAFF
TRBJ1-2 | TRBV19 | TRBD1 | NA | TGTGCCAGTAGGACGACCGGGACAGGGTATGGCTACACCTTC | CASRTTGTGYGYTF
TRBJ2-7 | TRBV28 | NA | NA | TGTGCCAGTACCCAGGCAGTCGCCTACGAGCAGTACTTC | CASTQAVAYEQYF
TRBJ2-2 | TRBV15 | TRBD2 | NA | TGTGCCACCAGCAGAGATTGGGGAGGGGCCGGGGAGCTGTTTTTT | CATSRDWGGAGELFF
TRBJ2-7 | TRBV10-3 | NA | NA | TGTGCCATCAGTGGATCTGACACGCACCCCTCCTACGAGCAGTACTTC | CAISGSDTHPSYEQYF
TRBJ2-1 | TRBV6-2/TRBV6-3 | NA | NA | TGTGCCAGCAGTTCAGGCGGGGCCTCCTACAATGAGCAGTTCTTC | CASSSGGASYNEQFF
TRBJ1-2 | TRBV30 | NA | NA | TGTGCCTTACACACAGCAAATGGCTACACCTTC | CALHTANGYTF
TRBJ1-1 | TRBV30 | NA | NA | TGTGCCTGGGATACAGGGTCCGGGATTGAAGCTTTCTTT | CAWDTGSGIEAFF
TRBJ1-6 | TRBV20-1 | NA | NA | TGCAGTGCTAGTGACATTAGCTCCTATAATTCACCCCTCCACTTT | CSASDISSYNSPLHF
TRBJ1-6 | TRBV11-2 | NA | NA | TGTGCCAGCAGCTTCCGGGGGTCAGGAAATAATTCACCCCTCCACTTT | CASSFRGSGNNSPLHF
TRBJ2-5 | TRBV10-1 | TRBD1 | once | TGCGCCAGCAGAGGGACAGGCCAAGAGACCCAGTACTTC | CASRGTGQETQYF